This T cell receptor (beta chain) was sequenced during a study of OX40 agonist ivuxolimab in advanced cancers. Cycle 7 day 1, cycle 4 day 1, and baseline were the timepoints at which blood was sampled. Profiled with immunoSEQ multiplex PCR; TCRdb holds only in-frame clones, not every one. Altogether tens of thousands of clones are present, around 85% being singletons, with the ten largest covering roughly 6.6%. This CDR3 spans 12 amino acids. Germline-derived CDR1 and CDR2 are MDHEN and SYDVKM. Trimming cost V 3 bases and J 5 bases, with 5 bases left between them. The TCR sequence derives from an adult with an advanced solid tumor such as melanoma, head and neck, liver or kidney cancer. Sequences were derived from CD4+ or CD8+ T cells sorted from blood, sampled in a trial of the OX40 agonist ivuxolimab. V gene TRBV28 combines with J gene TRBJ1-5; D unresolved. CDR3: CASSLAYQPQHF. The CDR3 bases are TGTGCCAGCAGTTTGGCCTATCAGCCCCAGCATTTT.